This is a list of T cell receptor beta chains from one sample in a study of a mutant IDH1 vaccine in newly diagnosed glioma. What these receptors recognize is not known. Method: immunoSEQ multiplex PCR; TCRdb's copy keeps in-frame clones and lacks some. The sample contains approximately 50,000 clones, approximately 78% of which appear only once. The sample consisted of PBMCs, taken from a glioma patient whose treatment included an IDH1 peptide vaccine. Every receptor here comes from a man aged 50-59 years with glioma. Both conserved end residues are part of each CDR3. The order of the fields is CDR3 protein, CDR3 DNA, D gene, J gene, clone size, V gene. D genes are given only for firm matches. Clone size is given for some rows only: seen once, a few or many times, or a class if the clone is expanded.

CASSEFVGQGAFF,.,.,TRBJ2-1,.,TRBV6-1
CASKGSVSGNTIYF,TGTGCCAGCAAGGGGAGTGTGTCTGGAAACACCATATATTTT,.,TRBJ1-3,.,TRBV6-4
CASRGQPPDTDTQYF,TGTGCCAGCAGGGGACAGCCTCCTGACACAGATACGCAGTATTTT,TRBD1,TRBJ2-3,.,TRBV2
CASSLTPSGYEQYF,TGCGCCAGCAGCTTGACGCCATCGGGCTACGAGCAGTACTTC,.,TRBJ2-7,.,TRBV5-1
CASSYSASGAGELFF,TGTGCCAGCAGTTACTCGGCGTCTGGGGCCGGGGAGCTGTTTTTT,.,TRBJ2-2,once,TRBV6-6
CASSLEDLGETQYF,TGTGCCAGCAGCTTAGAGGACCTGGGGGAGACCCAGTACTTC,.,TRBJ2-5,.,TRBV7-9
CASSLDREGEKLFF,TGTGCCAGCAGCTTGGACAGGGAAGGCGAAAAACTGTTTTTT,.,TRBJ1-4,.,TRBV5-4
CATRSVLGQGAGEQYF,TGTGCCACCAGGTCGGTCCTGGGACAGGGGGCAGGCGAGCAGTACTTC,TRBD1,TRBJ2-7,once,TRBV15
CASSLDSGANVLTF,TGTGCCAGCTCACTCGACTCTGGGGCCAACGTCCTGACTTTC,.,TRBJ2-6,.,TRBV18
CASSQVGTGGSHEQYF,TGCGCCAGCAGCCAAGTTGGGACAGGAGGGTCGCACGAGCAGTACTTC,TRBD1,TRBJ2-7,.,TRBV4-1
CASTTAGVTDTQYF,TGTGCCAGCACTACAGCGGGGGTCACAGATACGCAGTATTTT,TRBD2,TRBJ2-3,once,TRBV7-2
CASSLLAETQYF,TGTGCCAGCAGCTTGCTAGCGGAGACCCAGTACTTC,.,TRBJ2-5,.,TRBV7-9
CASSSRGNHYEQYF,TGTGCCAGCAGCTCCCGAGGGAATCACTACGAGCAGTACTTC,.,TRBJ2-7,.,TRBV11-2
CASSPRGKETQYF,TGTGCCAGCAGTCCCAGGGGAAAAGAGACCCAGTACTTC,.,TRBJ2-5,.,TRBV6-1
CASSVWDRRTEKLFF,TGTGCCAGCAGCGTTTGGGACAGACGAACTGAAAAACTGTTTTTT,TRBD1,TRBJ1-4,.,TRBV5-6
CASSQEGTSNNEQFF,TGCGCCAGCAGCCAAGAGGGGACTAGCAACAATGAGCAGTTCTTC,TRBD2,TRBJ2-1,.,TRBV4-3
CASTKTGAGDTQYF,TGTGCCAGTACCAAAACCGGGGCTGGAGATACGCAGTATTTT,.,TRBJ2-3,.,TRBV19
CASSYGGAGTDTQYF,TGTGCCAGCAGTTACGGGGGGGCGGGGACAGATACGCAGTATTTT,.,TRBJ2-3,.,TRBV6-5
CASSFTSGLYNEQFF,TGTGCCAGCAGCTTTACTTCCGGCCTGTACAATGAGCAGTTCTTC,.,TRBJ2-1,.,TRBV7-2
CSGGQTNTEAFF,TGCAGCGGGGGACAAACGAACACTGAAGCTTTCTTT,.,TRBJ1-1,.,TRBV29-1
CASRSDTGAQETQYF,TGTGCCAGCCGTAGCGACACAGGGGCCCAAGAGACCCAGTACTTC,.,TRBJ2-5,.,TRBV21-1
CASSIEGVDTQYF,TGTGCCAGCAGCATAGAGGGGGTGGATACGCAGTATTTT,.,TRBJ2-3,.,TRBV7-3
CASGGQGSGYTF,TGTGCCTCAGGAGGACAGGGTTCTGGCTACACCTTC,TRBD1,TRBJ1-2,.,TRBV2
CASSSGPLNSPLHF,TGTGCCAGCAGCTCGGGACCTTTGAATTCACCCCTCCACTTT,.,TRBJ1-6,.,TRBV7-2
CAWNSGQAEYGYTF,TGTGCCTGGAACTCCGGACAGGCCGAATATGGCTACACCTTC,TRBD1,TRBJ1-2,.,TRBV30
CASSTPGSPHLIEQYF,TGTGCCAGCAGCACGCCGGGTTCGCCTCACCTGATCGAGCAGTACTTC,.,TRBJ2-7,few,TRBV11-2
CASSLAWTVEEGTDTQYF,TGTGCCAGCAGCTTAGCCTGGACGGTGGAGGAGGGCACAGATACGCAGTATTTT,.,TRBJ2-3,medium-sized,TRBV7-9
CATSRDRGGWETQYF,TGTGCCACCAGCAGAGATCGGGGGGGTTGGGAGACCCAGTACTTC,TRBD2,TRBJ2-5,.,TRBV15
CASSEAKTVNKPEAFF,TGTGCCAGCAGTGAAGCTAAGACAGTAAATAAACCCGAAGCTTTCTTT,.,TRBJ1-1,.,TRBV2
CASSTGGTDTQYF,TGTGCCAGCTCGACAGGAGGCACAGATACGCAGTATTTT,.,TRBJ2-3,.,TRBV18
CASFYGVNTEAFF,TGTGCCAGCTTCTACGGGGTGAACACTGAAGCTTTCTTT,.,TRBJ1-1,few,TRBV18
CASSLRMNTEAFF,TGTGCCAGCAGCTTACGGATGAACACTGAAGCTTTCTTT,.,TRBJ1-1,.,TRBV11-2
CASSERASGELFF,TGCGCCAGCAGTGAGAGGGCGTCCGGGGAGCTGTTTTTT,.,TRBJ2-2,few,TRBV10-1